This T cell receptor (beta chain) came from a study of pediatric ulcerative colitis (dated by TCRdb to between 2017 and 2020). For the study in its entirety: Six or seven ulcerative colitis patients had pancolitis and two had left-sided colitis, with histology consistent with ulcerative colitis in all. Nine or ten newly diagnosed, treatment-naive pediatric ulcerative colitis patients and a few non-IBD control children each provided paired blood and rectal samples. By Pediatric Ulcerative Colitis Activity Index, two patients had mild disease, several had moderate disease and three had acute severe colitis.

Rearranged CDR3 beta regions were amplified from genomic DNA with multiplex V and J primers using the immunoSEQ TRB Survey service. To keep sequencing depth equal across samples, survey-level depth of up to 500,000 reads per sample was applied. Libraries were purified, pooled and sequenced on Illumina technology. In the source study's methods: Productive clonality, sample overlap, pairwise scatters, CDR3 beta length, V/D/J gene usage and productiveness were all assessed with the immunoSEQ online tools. Alongside Shannon and Simpson indices, calculated diversity was computed as the number of unique rearrangements divided by total templates, multiplied by 100. Principal component analysis used the R prcomp function and ggbiplot package on Z-score normalized data. Morisita's index was used to quantify the clonal overlap between blood and rectum within each subject. This immuneACCESS table, as held by TCRdb, lists in-frame sequences with V and J called but not all clones. Of the missing ones, under half trace to an unresolved V gene in checked studies; the others have no known cause. The V and J calls and the clone size are those of that table, but D and trimming were determined from the DNA. In this sample the table shows tens of thousands of clones, roughly nine tenths of which occur a single time. The leading ten clones occupy 3% to 4.5% of the sample.

Overall study outcomes, separate from this receptor: Two rectal CDR3 clonotypes were present in all ulcerative colitis patients and in none of the controls. Features of the rectal repertoire distinguished controls, mild-moderate colitis patients and acute severe colitis patients, and in acute severe colitis, rectal diversity was reduced because of clonal expansions. Repertoires were derived from total lymphocyte DNA, so rare subsets such as regulatory T cells may have patterns not reflected. For technical reasons, the blood samples of a couple of patients yielded substantially fewer templates, so those samples were excluded from the blood-rectal overlap analysis. Clonal overlap between a subject's own blood and rectum was significantly greater in ulcerative colitis patients than in controls, which suggests more T cell trafficking to inflamed tissue. The healthy control group was small, with only four individuals.

Ulcerative colitis patients had received no immunosuppressive medication before the diagnostic colonoscopy. Blood was sampled at the same time as the colonoscopy. The Wizard kit (Promega) was used to extract genomic DNA from the blood and intestinal samples. This clone appeared a single time. Its antigen has not been determined. Base qualities were left out, and no much larger clone turns up one base away. From cysteine to phenylalanine, the CDR3 is 12 amino acids long. Left in the record is the CDR3 DNA by itself, 36 bases read in frame from the first base. Looking up the germline V gene yields CDR1 KGHSH and CDR2 LQKENI. Trimming removed 2 bases from V and 6 bases from J, leaving 7 bases between the germline ends.

The sample was blood. The clonotype originates from a boy between 5 and 17 years old with severe ulcerative colitis. The chain employs TRBV18 and TRBJ1-1; no D segment can be confidently identified. The CDR3 region has the sequence CASSPLGSEAFF. The bases are TGTGCCAGCTCACCATTGGGATCTGAAGCTTTCTTT. This CDR3, with the reference TRBV18 and TRBJ1-1 proteins standing in past its ends, gives the full variable domain NAGVMQNPRHLVRRRGQEARLRCSPMKGHSHVYWYRQLPEEGLKFMVYLQKENIIDESGMPKERFSAEFPKEGPSILRIQQVVRGDSAAYFCASSPLGSEAFFGQGTRLTVV.